This T cell receptor beta chain was identified during a study of T cell repertoires in cytomegalovirus infection. Study details: TCR beta signatures that were public indicated CMV infection and matching HLA type. Study-wide points: The cumulative frequency of public TCR beta families identified carriers of CMV plus the relevant HLA.

This clonotype was recorded many times. Its target is not known. Germline CDR1 reads LGHNA; CDR2 reads YNFKEQ. V gave up 4 bases and J gave up 4 bases; unmatched junction bases: 2. This CDR3 has 16 amino acids. MiXCR, applied by TCRdb to the reads, yields one record per CDR3 protein. The table lists approximately 140,000 distinct CDR3 sequences, approximately 5.9% of them singletons, with roughly 18% in the top ten. The rearrangement joins TRBV4-2 to TRBJ2-3; TRBD2 matches 16 bases. The sample was PBMCs. This clonotype originated in a human donor in good health (CMV status not recorded). Some clones in this sample may be carry-over from other donors' samples. The CDR3 loop reads CASSPGTSGGADTQYF. DNA of the CDR3: TGTGCCAGCAGCCCCGGGACTAGCGGGGGGGCAGATACGCAGTATTTT.